This T cell receptor beta chain was observed in a study of identifying expanded T cells in peripheral blood. This CDR3 comprises 11 residues. Trimming took off 6 bases at V and 6 bases at J, with 8 bases between the two ends. From germline, CDR1 is MDHEN and CDR2 SYDVKM. No infections or other immune events were documented during collection. A few counts support this clone. TCRdb's copy holds only in-frame clones and misses some; the assay was immunoSEQ multiplex PCR. Here the sample spans approximately 100,000 clones, about 90% being singletons. V and J are TRBV28 and TRBJ1-1; a possible D gene is TRBD1 (5 bases). Sequenced input: blood. The sequence was obtained from a person between 18 and 75 years old in good health. The CDR3 spells CASRGRPEAFF. The CDR3 nucleotides are TGTGCCAGCAGGGGGCGTCCTGAAGCTTTCTTT.